This TCR beta chain was sequenced during a study of shared clonotypes between healthy human individuals. Overall study results and limits: Several donors shared roughly 5% of their naive CD4 clonotypes.

The CDR3 sequence is 15 residues long. The junction had 10 bases not matched to a gene; V was cut back by 4 bases and J by 5 bases. From germline, CDR1 is SGHNT and CDR2 YYREEE (reference sequence). Replicate PCRs from sorted subsets contained around 200 ng DNA, which is roughly 30,000 T cell genomes. The table came from immunoSEQ multiplex PCR; TCRdb's copy has only in-frame clones and leaves some out. The sample contains about 2.4 million clones, 93% of which appear only once. As for this clone: Its matching antigen is unknown.

The chain couples TRBV5-4 to TRBJ2-5; 8 bases align to TRBD1. The sample taken for sequencing was naive CD4+ T cells from PBMCs. Subset denoted: CD45RA+ positively selected. The sequence was obtained from a man between 18 and 35 years old in good health. Some clones in this sample may be carry-over from other donors' samples. The DNA of the CDR3 is TGTGCCAGCAGCCGGACAGGGCAAATTTGGGAGACCCAGTACTTC. Residues: CASSRTGQIWETQYF.